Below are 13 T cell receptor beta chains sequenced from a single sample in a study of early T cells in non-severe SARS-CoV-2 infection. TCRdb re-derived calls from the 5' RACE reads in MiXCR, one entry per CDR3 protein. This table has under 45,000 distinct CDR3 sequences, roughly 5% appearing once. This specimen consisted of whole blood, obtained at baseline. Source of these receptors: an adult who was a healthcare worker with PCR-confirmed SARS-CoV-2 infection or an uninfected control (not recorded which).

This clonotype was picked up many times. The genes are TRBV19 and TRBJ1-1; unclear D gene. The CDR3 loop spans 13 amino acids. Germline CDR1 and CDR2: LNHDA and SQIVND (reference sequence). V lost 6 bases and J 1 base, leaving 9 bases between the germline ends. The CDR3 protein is CASRSLGNTEAFF. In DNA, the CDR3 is TGTGCCAGTAGGTCATTAGGGAACACTGAAGCTTTCTTT.

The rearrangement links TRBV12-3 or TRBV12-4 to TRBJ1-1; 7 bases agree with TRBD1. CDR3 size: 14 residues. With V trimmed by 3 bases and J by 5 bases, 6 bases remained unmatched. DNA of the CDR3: TGTGCCAGCAGTTTCGGCAGGGGGTGGACTGAAGCTTTCTTT. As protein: CASSFGRGWTEAFF.

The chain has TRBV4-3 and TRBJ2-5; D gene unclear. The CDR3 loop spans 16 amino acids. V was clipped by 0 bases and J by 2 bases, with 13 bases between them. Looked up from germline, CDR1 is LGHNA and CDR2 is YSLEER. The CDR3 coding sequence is TGCGCCAGCAGCCAAGACACCCTTTATACGCAAGAGACCCAGTACTTC. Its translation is CASSQDTLYTQETQYF.

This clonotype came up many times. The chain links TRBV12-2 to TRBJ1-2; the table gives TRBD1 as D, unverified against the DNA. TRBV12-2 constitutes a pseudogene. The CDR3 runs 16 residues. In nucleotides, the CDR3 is TGTGCAAGTCGCTTAGTAGGGGCCACGCAGAACTATGGCTACACCTTC. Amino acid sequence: CASRLVGATQNYGYTF.

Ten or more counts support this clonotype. The CDR3 protein is CAISERDTQYF. The CDR3 nucleotides read TGTGCCATCAGTGAGAGGGATACGCAGTATTTT. V and J are TRBV10-3 and TRBJ2-3; D is uncertain. Germline V gene lookup returns CDR1 ENHRY and CDR2 SYGVKD. Between the trimmed V and J ends, which lost 2 bases and 6 bases, there was a span of 3 bases. This CDR3 spans 11 amino acids.

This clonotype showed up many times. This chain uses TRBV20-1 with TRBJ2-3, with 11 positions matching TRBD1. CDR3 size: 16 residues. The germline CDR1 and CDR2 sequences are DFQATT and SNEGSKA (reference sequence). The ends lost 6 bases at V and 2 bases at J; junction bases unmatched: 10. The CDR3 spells CSAPRGTGGFTDTQYF. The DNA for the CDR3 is TGCAGTGCCCCACGGGGGACAGGGGGGTTCACAGATACGCAGTATTTT.

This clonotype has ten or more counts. The CDR3 DNA is TGTGCCAGCAGTGCACAGGGTTGGGAAAAACTGTTTTTT. Its protein is CASSAQGWEKLFF. This chain connects TRBV2 to TRBJ1-4, with D tentatively TRBD1 (6 bases). V lost 4 bases to trimming and J lost 8 bases, with 11 bases between them. CDR3 length equals 13 residues. Germline CDR1 and CDR2: SNHLY and FYNNEI.

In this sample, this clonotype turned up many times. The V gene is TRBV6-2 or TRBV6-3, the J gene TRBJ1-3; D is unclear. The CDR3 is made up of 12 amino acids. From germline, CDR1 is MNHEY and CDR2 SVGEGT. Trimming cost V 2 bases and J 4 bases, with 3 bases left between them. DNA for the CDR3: TGTGCCAGCAGTTACATCGGAAACACCATATATTTT. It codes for CASSYIGNTIYF.

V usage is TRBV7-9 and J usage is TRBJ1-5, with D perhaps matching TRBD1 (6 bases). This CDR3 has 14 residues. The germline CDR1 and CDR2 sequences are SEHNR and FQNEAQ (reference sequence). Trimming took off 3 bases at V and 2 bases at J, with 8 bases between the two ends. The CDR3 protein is CASSFSGGNQPQHF. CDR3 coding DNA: TGTGCCAGCAGCTTTTCAGGGGGCAATCAGCCCCAGCATTTT.

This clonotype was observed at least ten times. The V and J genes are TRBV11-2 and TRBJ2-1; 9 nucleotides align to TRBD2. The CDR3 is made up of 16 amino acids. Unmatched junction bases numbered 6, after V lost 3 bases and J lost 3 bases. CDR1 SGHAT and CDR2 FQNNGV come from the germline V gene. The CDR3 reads CASSFQAGGDYNEQFF. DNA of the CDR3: TGTGCCAGCAGCTTTCAAGCGGGAGGAGACTACAATGAGCAGTTCTTC.

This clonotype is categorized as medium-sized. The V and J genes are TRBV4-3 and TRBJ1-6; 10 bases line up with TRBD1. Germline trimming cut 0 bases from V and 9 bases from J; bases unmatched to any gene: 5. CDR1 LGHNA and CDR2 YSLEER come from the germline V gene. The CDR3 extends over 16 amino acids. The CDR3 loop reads CASSQESGQGTSPLHF. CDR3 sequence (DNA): TGCGCCAGCAGCCAAGAATCGGGACAGGGGACTTCACCCCTCCACTTT.

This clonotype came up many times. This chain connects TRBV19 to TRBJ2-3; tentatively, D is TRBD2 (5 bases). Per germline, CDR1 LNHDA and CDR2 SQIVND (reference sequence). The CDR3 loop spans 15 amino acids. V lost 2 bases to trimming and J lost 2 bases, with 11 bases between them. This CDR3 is CASSIRGGDTDTQYF. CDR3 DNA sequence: TGTGCCAGTAGTATACGGGGTGGGGACACAGATACGCAGTATTTT.

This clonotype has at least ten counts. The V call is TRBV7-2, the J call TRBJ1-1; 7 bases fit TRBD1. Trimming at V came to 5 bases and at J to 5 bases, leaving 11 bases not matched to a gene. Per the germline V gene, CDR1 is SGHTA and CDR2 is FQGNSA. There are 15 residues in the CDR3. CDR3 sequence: CASSPRTGSRTEAFF. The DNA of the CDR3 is TGTGCCAGCAGCCCCCGGACAGGTTCGAGGACTGAAGCTTTCTTT.